The T cell receptor beta chain under discussion was sequenced for a study of blood T cells in healthy people across ages. As for the study in general: Roughly one uniquely barcoded beta molecule per two T cells was captured.

The sample holds a few counts of this clonotype. Germline loops: CDR1 LNHNV, CDR2 YYDKDF (reference sequence). CDR3 length: 15 amino acids. V was shortened by 0 bases and J by 7 bases, with 15 bases between the two germline ends. A second PCR of about 6 to 12 cycles used a sample-barcoded 5' primer and a J-beta primer mix. TCRdb reprocessed the 5' RACE reads with MiXCR, giving one entry per CDR3 protein. The data contain over 1.5 million distinct CDR3 sequences, around half of them singletons. The rearrangement uses TRBV15 and TRBJ1-2; D call uncertain. Sequenced: blood. The origin of this receptor is a woman aged 40 to 55 in good health. CDR3: CATSREGVGSFGYTF. As DNA, the CDR3 is TGTGCCACCAGCAGAGAGGGAGTAGGTTCGTTTGGCTACACCTTC.